This T cell receptor (beta chain) was sequenced for a study of blood T cell repertoires in COVID-19. For the study at large: PBMCs, B-cell-depleted T cells, or T cells were the source of the cDNA or gDNA that made up the material.

Profiling relied on immunoSEQ multiplex PCR, and the TCRdb table lists in-frame clones only, not all of them. The table lists 450,000 to 500,000 clones, about nine tenths of them singletons. Germline CDR1 reads LGHNA; CDR2 reads YNFKEQ. The CDR3 totals 14 residues. Between the trimmed V and J ends, which lost 1 base and 3 bases, there was a span of 9 bases. All recovered Cohort 3 donors got two negative PCRs, got clearance, or saw symptom resolution. Sequenced material: PBMCs or T cells enriched from blood (not recorded which). This clonotype was sampled from a woman between 55 and 75 years old who had recovered from COVID-19. The chain uses TRBV4-2 and TRBJ1-1; D remains unclear. CDR3 bases: TGTGCCAGCAGCCAAGGGGTGCTAGACACTGAAGCTTTCTTT. Translation gives CASSQGVLDTEAFF.